These 21 T cell receptor beta chains share one sample of origin, sequenced in a study of T cells in Graves' hyperthyroidism and ophthalmopathy. The investigators amplified TCR beta CDR3 regions from RNA transcripts. Researchers ran a first-round RT-PCR on the TCR CDR3 using the HTBI primer set. MiXCR was run by TCRdb on the multiplex PCR reads, yielding one entry per CDR3 protein. This table has 500,000 to 550,000 distinct CDR3 sequences, 15% to 20% appearing once. The specimen was blood. The receptors were sampled from a man aged 35 to 55 with Graves' ophthalmopathy.

The table lists this clonotype with many counts. The chain links TRBV7-9 to TRBJ2-7; D call uncertain. This CDR3 contains 12 residues. In germline, CDR1 is SEHNR, CDR2 FQNEAQ (reference sequence). With 1 base removed from V and 5 bases from J, the gap between germline ends came to 6 bases. This CDR3 reads CASSLGWDEQYF. Written as DNA, the CDR3 is TGTGCCAGCAGCTTAGGATGGGACGAGCAGTACTTC.

This clonotype was seen ten or more times. The V and J genes are TRBV3-1 and TRBJ1-2; a possible D gene is TRBD1 (6 bases). The CDR3 is made up of 13 amino acids. Germline V gives CDR1 LGHDT, CDR2 YNNKEL (reference sequence). V was shortened by 4 bases and J by 4 bases, with 10 bases between the two germline ends. CDR3 coding DNA: TGTGCCAGCAGCCTGGACAGCCGCTATGGCTACACCTTC. It specifies CASSLDSRYGYTF. Together with reference TRBV3-1 and TRBJ1-2, the CDR3 gives the full variable domain: DTAVSQTPKYLVTQMGNDKSIKCEQNLGHDTMYWYKQDSKKFLKIMFSYNNKELIINETVPNRFSPKSPDKAHLNLHINSLELGDSAVYFCASSLDSRYGYTFGSGTRLTVV.

At least ten counts were recorded for this clonotype. This chain joins TRBV28 and TRBJ2-7, with TRBD1 matching over 8 bases. Germline CDR1 and CDR2: MDHEN and SYDVKM. V lost 6 bases, J lost 1 base, and 8 bases stayed unmatched. The CDR3 contains 15 residues. The CDR3 DNA follows: TGTGCCAGCAGCCCCCCGACAGGGGCTTCCTACGAGCAGTACTTC. Its translation: CASSPPTGASYEQYF.

Concerning this clonotype: A read error may account for a junction end that differs from germline. The CDR3 is CACSSRYEQYF. The CDR3 DNA is TGTGCCTGCAGCTCGCGCTACGAGCAGTACTTC. The chain recombines TRBV7-2 with TRBJ2-7; D gene unclear. Germline values: CDR1 SGHTA, CDR2 FQGNSA. The CDR3 is 11 amino acids.

This clonotype was seen many times. The chain carries TRBV7-9 and TRBJ2-7; the match to TRBD2 covers 11 bases. Germline CDR1 SEHNR, CDR2 FQNEAQ (reference sequence). The CDR3 consists of 14 residues. V gave up 2 bases and J gave up 7 bases; unmatched junction bases: 4. The CDR3 sequence is CASSLRASGREQYF. The DNA for the CDR3 is TGTGCCAGCAGCTTAAGGGCTAGCGGGAGGGAGCAGTACTTC.

In this sample, this clonotype turned up many times. This sequence joins TRBV20-1 and TRBJ1-1; 9 nucleotides agree with TRBD1. The V and J ends lost 3 bases and 6 bases, in that order; junction bases with no gene match: 5. This CDR3 spans 13 amino acids. Germline CDR1 is DFQATT and CDR2 is SNEGSKA (reference sequence). CDR3 region: CSASRTGVAEAFF. CDR3 bases: TGCAGTGCTAGTAGGACAGGGGTGGCTGAAGCTTTCTTT.

The chain is built from TRBV6-2 or TRBV6-3 and TRBJ1-6; D possibly corresponds to TRBD1 (6 bases). The CDR3 runs 16 residues. The germline V and J ends were trimmed by 0 bases and 5 bases, with 11 bases remaining between them. Germline V gene sequence: CDR1 MNHEY, CDR2 SVGEGT. The CDR3 DNA sequence: TGTGCCAGCAGTTACTCGCAGGGGCGGGATAATTCACCCCTCCACTTT. This sequence encodes CASSYSQGRDNSPLHF.

The CDR3 DNA sequence: TGTGCCTGGAGTGTTCGTGGACTAGCGGGAGTCAATGAGCAGTTCTTC. The encoded protein is CAWSVRGLAGVNEQFF. The gene calls are TRBV30 and TRBJ2-1, with 13 nucleotides matching TRBD2. The V and J ends lost 0 bases and 6 bases, in that order; junction bases with no gene match: 5. Germline V CDR1 and CDR2: GTSNPN, SVGIG (reference sequence). The CDR3 sequence is 16 residues long.

The chain is built from TRBV3-1 and TRBJ2-5, with 11 positions matching TRBD2. V dropped 0 bases and J dropped 4; count of bases not matched to a gene: 4. The CDR3 sequence is 16 residues long. Germline V gene sequence: CDR1 LGHDT, CDR2 YNNKEL (reference sequence). This CDR3 reads CASSQERTSGGETQYF. CDR3 in DNA: TGTGCCAGCAGCCAAGAGAGAACTAGCGGGGGAGAGACCCAGTACTTC.

The sample holds many counts of this clonotype. The genes are TRBV27 and TRBJ2-7, with TRBD2 identical over 10 bases. Trimming removed 6 bases from V and 2 bases from J; junction bases left unmatched: 4. The CDR3 has 14 amino acids. Germline assignment: CDR1 MNHEY and CDR2 SMNVEV (reference sequence). The CDR3 coding sequence is TGTGCCAGCAGCCGTAGCGGGAGGACCTACGAGCAGTACTTC. It encodes CASSRSGRTYEQYF.

The chain recombines TRBV12-3 or TRBV12-4 with TRBJ2-7; 8 nucleotides align to TRBD2. The trim removed 8 bases at V and 9 bases at J, leaving 6 bases unmatched. This CDR3 comprises 11 residues. CDR3 sequence reads: CASRGGPGQYF. The CDR3 DNA is TGTGCCAGCCGGGGGGGACCCGGGCAGTACTTC.

The rearrangement links TRBV9 to TRBJ2-2; 11 nucleotides line up with TRBD2. V gave up 1 base and J gave up 6 bases; unmatched junction bases: 8. Germline loops: CDR1 SGDLS, CDR2 YYNGEE. CDR3 size: 17 residues. CDR3 residues: CASSVNSGGAGPGELFF. Written as DNA, the CDR3 is TGTGCCAGCAGCGTAAATAGCGGGGGGGCCGGCCCCGGGGAGCTGTTTTTT.

This clonotype was recorded many times. The rearrangement uses TRBV30 and TRBJ1-1; 7 positions agree with TRBD1. V was clipped by 3 bases and J by 0 bases; unmatched bases: 4. The CDR3 loop spans 14 amino acids. Germline-derived CDR1 and CDR2 are GTSNPN and SVGIG (reference sequence). Here the CDR3 reads CAWRGDSVNTEAFF. CDR3 in DNA: TGTGCCTGGAGGGGGGACAGCGTGAACACTGAAGCTTTCTTT.

This clonotype has at least ten counts. The chain has TRBV28 and TRBJ2-5, with 8 bases aligning to TRBD1. V shed 5 bases, J shed 2 bases, and the junction held 13 bases outside the gene matches. The CDR3 loop spans 17 amino acids. Germline loops: CDR1 MDHEN, CDR2 SYDVKM. Written as DNA, the CDR3 is TGTGCCAGCAGTCCGACAGGGGTAAAGGACTCTCAAGAGACCCAGTACTTC. Protein sequence: CASSPTGVKDSQETQYF.

A word on this clonotype: Lacking the conserved final phenylalanine or tryptophan, this CDR3 likely reflects a read error. The V and J genes are TRBV18 and TRBJ1-1, with 8 bases matching TRBD1. The junction had 5 bases not matched to a gene; V was cut back by 3 bases and J by 2 bases. Per germline, CDR1 KGHSH and CDR2 LQKENI. There are 15 residues in the CDR3. The CDR3 is CASSPRTGTNTEAFL. As DNA, the CDR3 is TGTGCCAGCTCACCTCGGACAGGGACAAACACTGAAGCTTTCCTT.

This clonotype showed up just a few times. J is TRBJ1-1 and V is TRBV12-3 or TRBV12-4; 7 nucleotides match TRBD1. The CDR3 runs to 14 residues. The V and J ends lost 7 bases and 0 bases, in that order; junction bases with no gene match: 5. DNA for the CDR3: TGTGCCAGCACCGGACAGGAGTTGAACACTGAAGCTTTCTTT. It codes for CASTGQELNTEAFF.

This clonotype was counted at least ten times. The chain uses TRBV18 and TRBJ1-2; D not certain. The CDR3 runs to 12 residues. Germline CDR1 and CDR2: KGHSH and LQKENI. Trimming removed 2 bases at V and 6 bases at J, with 7 bases between. CDR3 loop: CASSPTGDGYTF. CDR3 coding DNA: TGTGCCAGCTCACCAACCGGAGATGGCTACACCTTC. The whole variable domain, remainder taken from reference TRBV18 and TRBJ1-2, is NAGVMQNPRHLVRRRGQEARLRCSPMKGHSHVYWYRQLPEEGLKFMVYLQKENIIDESGMPKERFSAEFPKEGPSILRIQQVVRGDSAAYFCASSPTGDGYTFGSGTRLTVV.

CDR3 loop: CSVVSYTSYEQYF. The CDR3 DNA reads as TGCAGCGTTGTTAGTTATACATCCTACGAGCAGTACTTC. The chain has TRBV29-1 and TRBJ2-7; unclear D gene. V was cut by 4 bases and J by 1 base, with 11 bases left in between. Germline V gives CDR1 SQVTM, CDR2 ANQGSEA. CDR3 length equals 13 residues.

This clonotype was observed at least ten times. The chain couples TRBV5-1 to TRBJ1-2, with a possible D match to TRBD1 (6 bases). V lost 3 bases, J lost 4 bases, and 10 bases lay in between. The CDR3 is 13 amino acids. Germline lookup yields CDR1 SGHRS and CDR2 YFSETQ. The CDR3 is CASSSDRLYGYTF. The CDR3 nucleotides are TGCGCCAGCAGCTCAGACAGGCTCTATGGCTACACCTTC.

This clonotype showed up just a few times. CDR3 in amino acids: CSAETGERGGDNEQFF. The CDR3, as DNA: TGCAGTGCTGAAACAGGGGAGCGGGGGGGGGACAATGAGCAGTTCTTC. This chain connects TRBV20-1 to TRBJ2-1, with TRBD2 matching over 10 bases. The germline V gene encodes CDR1 DFQATT and CDR2 SNEGSKA (reference sequence). V lost 5 bases, J lost 5 bases, and 12 bases stayed unmatched. The CDR3 totals 16 residues.

Note on this clonotype: Possible read error: a much larger clone is one base away. The chain combines TRBV7-3 with TRBJ2-1; D might be TRBD2 (7 bases). The CDR3 runs 15 residues. Germline CDR1 reads SGHTA; CDR2 reads FQGTGA. The CDR3 protein is CASGLLTGGRNEQFF. The DNA of the CDR3 is TGTGCCAGCGGCTTACTTACCGGGGGGCGCAATGAGCAGTTCTTC.